This entry describes one T cell receptor beta chain. This clone showed up just once. No antigen is known for it. The sample holds no much larger clone one base away, and base qualities are not on file. Trimming takes 1 base from V and 3 bases from J, and the germline ends sit 4 bases apart. CDR1 and CDR2, per the germline V gene (reference sequence), are SEHNR and FQNEAQ. The CDR3 sequence holds 13 residues, the cysteine and phenylalanine included. Just CDR3 DNA is preserved here, 39 bases in frame from base 1. Genomic DNA was extracted from sorted cells with the QIAGEN DNeasy Blood and Tissue Kit for TCRbeta CDR3 sequencing. High-throughput TCRbeta CDR3 sequencing was carried out commercially through immunoSEQ, with PCR amplification with bias correction and internal controls included. Per the source publication's procedure: Unique productive TCRbeta sequences were defined by CDR3 nucleotide sequence where primers matched, and otherwise by CDR3 amino acid sequence together with Vbeta and Jbeta genes. Sorting error was corrected by removing sequences shared between sorted populations at a frequency ratio of 2:1 or less, and the remaining shared sequences were assigned to the higher population. Sequences were defined as donor-reactive when expanded at least 5-fold in CFSE-low cells versus unstimulated cells and present at a frequency of at least 0.01% in CFSE-low cells. Repertoire divergence was quantified by Jensen-Shannon divergence calculated from the top 100 TCRbeta sequences ranked by frequency. For samples with multiple sequencing runs, sorting error was corrected separately for each run before the runs were pooled. Imported from immuneACCESS, the table was reduced by TCRdb to in-frame sequences with V and J called. These copies leave out some clones; in studies compared against another copy, an unresolved V gene accounts for under half, and the cause of the remainder is not known. V, J and clone size reflect that table, while D and trimming were determined from the DNA. In all, the sample holds about 69,000 clones, and around nine tenths of those were seen once. The ten largest clonotypes hold about 0.36% of the sample.

The data are from a study of Tregs in tolerant kidney transplant recipients (dated by TCRdb to the late 2010s). In the study overall: Transplants used related donors with nonmyeloablative bone marrow transplantation; mixed chimerism was transient in the human trials. Before combined kidney and bone marrow transplantation, this study identified donor-specific regulatory T cells using TCRbeta sequencing and then followed those same cells after transplant. General findings and caveats noted by the study authors: Donor-specific Treg expansion was found to exceed global Treg expansion in tolerant patients, suggesting antigen-driven rather than nonspecific expansion. For some patients the PCR primers changed over time, which made it impossible to compare the samples from those patients at the nucleotide level. Biological reproducibility was not directly addressed, though technical replication error appeared minimal. The most biologically relevant and donor-specific TCRbeta repertoire appeared to be identified by expanding Tregs with activated donor B cells. The study was constrained by small patient numbers, and validation of the findings is required in larger populations and under other immunosuppression protocols.

The time point label for this specimen denotes: blood sample drawn before combined kidney and bone marrow transplant. Thawed PBMCs were FACS-sorted into unstimulated Tregs (CD4+CD25+CD127-), CD4+ non-Tregs (CD4+CD25-), CD4 cells and CD8 cells. The patients were a few recipients of combined kidney and bone marrow transplants from the ITN036ST trial, and samples were available only from these trial subjects. Healthy control blood was processed to PBMCs by Ficoll density gradient and cryopreserved, and patient PBMCs were collected before and after transplant. The TCR was taken from a human donor who received a combined kidney and bone marrow transplant. Sequenced material: CD4+ T cells from blood, taken before the transplant. The rearrangement joined TRBV7-9 to TRBJ2-1, with the D gene not clear enough to name. The DNA reads as follows: TGTGCCAGCAGCTTAGTCAGCTACAATGAGCAGTTCTTC. It encodes CASSLVSYNEQFF.